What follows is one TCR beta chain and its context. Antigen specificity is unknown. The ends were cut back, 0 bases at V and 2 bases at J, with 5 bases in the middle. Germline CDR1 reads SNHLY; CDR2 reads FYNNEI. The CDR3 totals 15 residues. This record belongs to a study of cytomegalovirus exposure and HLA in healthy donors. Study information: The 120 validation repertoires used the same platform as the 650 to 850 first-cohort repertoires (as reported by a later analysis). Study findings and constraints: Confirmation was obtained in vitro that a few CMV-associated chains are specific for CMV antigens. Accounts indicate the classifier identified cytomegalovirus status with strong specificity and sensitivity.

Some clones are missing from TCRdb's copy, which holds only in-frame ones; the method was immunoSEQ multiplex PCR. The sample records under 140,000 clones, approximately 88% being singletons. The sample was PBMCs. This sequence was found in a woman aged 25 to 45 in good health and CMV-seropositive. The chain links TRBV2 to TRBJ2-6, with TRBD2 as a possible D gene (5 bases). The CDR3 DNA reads TGTGCCAGCAGTGAAGCGGAGGCTGGGGCCAACGTCCTGACTTTC. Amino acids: CASSEAEAGANVLTF.